This TCR beta chain comes out of a study of T cell responses to AZD1222 COVID-19 vaccine. The wider study: Second doses at about 4 or about 12 weeks were pooled.

A remark on this clone: The antigen is unknown.

Measured with immunoSEQ multiplex PCR; TCRdb has only the in-frame clones, and not every one. The table records 130,000 or so clones, approximately 90% of them present only once. The CDR3 has 14 amino acids. Germline V gene lookup returns CDR1 KGHDR and CDR2 SFDVKD. V was shortened by 4 bases and J by 0 bases, with 6 bases between the two germline ends. Study-wide results and limits: Variant regions that are unmutated are reportedly the target of nearly half of spike-specific TCRs. The study sampled repertoires only after the peak T cell response. The span of vaccine-associated CD4 TCRs extended across spike, with dominance at 160-218 and 743-854.

The origin of this receptor is an adult in good health. The sample consisted of peripheral blood, taken on day 0 of AZD1222 vaccination. The chain employs TRBV24-1 and TRBJ1-5; D remains ambiguous. The CDR3 region has the DNA TGTGCCACCAGTGAAGCGACTAGCAATCAGCCCCAGCATTTT. This translates into CATSEATSNQPQHF.